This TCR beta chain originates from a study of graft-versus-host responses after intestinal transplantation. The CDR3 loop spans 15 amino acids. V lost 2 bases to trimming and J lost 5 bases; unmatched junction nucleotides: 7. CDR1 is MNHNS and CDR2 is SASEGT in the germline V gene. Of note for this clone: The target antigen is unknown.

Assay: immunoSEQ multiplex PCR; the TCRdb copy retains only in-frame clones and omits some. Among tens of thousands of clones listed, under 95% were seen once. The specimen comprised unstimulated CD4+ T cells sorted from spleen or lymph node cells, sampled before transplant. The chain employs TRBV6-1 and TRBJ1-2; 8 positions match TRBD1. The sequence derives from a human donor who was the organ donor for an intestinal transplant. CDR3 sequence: CASSEKGRGLYGYTF. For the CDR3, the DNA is TGTGCCAGCAGTGAAAAAGGCAGGGGGCTGTATGGCTACACCTTC.